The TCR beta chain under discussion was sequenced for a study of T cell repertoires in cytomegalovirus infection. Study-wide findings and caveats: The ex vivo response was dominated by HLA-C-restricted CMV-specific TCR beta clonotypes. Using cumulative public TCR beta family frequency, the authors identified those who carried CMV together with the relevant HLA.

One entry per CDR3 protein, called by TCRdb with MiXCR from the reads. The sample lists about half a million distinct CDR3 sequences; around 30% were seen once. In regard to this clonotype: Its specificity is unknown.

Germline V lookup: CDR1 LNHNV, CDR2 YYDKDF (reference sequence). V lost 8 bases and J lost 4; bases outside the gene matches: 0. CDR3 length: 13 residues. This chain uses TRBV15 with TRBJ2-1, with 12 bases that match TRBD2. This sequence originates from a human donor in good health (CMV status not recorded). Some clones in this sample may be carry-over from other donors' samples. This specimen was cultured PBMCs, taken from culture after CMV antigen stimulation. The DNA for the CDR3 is TGTGCCACCGGACTAGCGGGGTACAATGAGCAGTTCTTC. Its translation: CATGLAGYNEQFF.